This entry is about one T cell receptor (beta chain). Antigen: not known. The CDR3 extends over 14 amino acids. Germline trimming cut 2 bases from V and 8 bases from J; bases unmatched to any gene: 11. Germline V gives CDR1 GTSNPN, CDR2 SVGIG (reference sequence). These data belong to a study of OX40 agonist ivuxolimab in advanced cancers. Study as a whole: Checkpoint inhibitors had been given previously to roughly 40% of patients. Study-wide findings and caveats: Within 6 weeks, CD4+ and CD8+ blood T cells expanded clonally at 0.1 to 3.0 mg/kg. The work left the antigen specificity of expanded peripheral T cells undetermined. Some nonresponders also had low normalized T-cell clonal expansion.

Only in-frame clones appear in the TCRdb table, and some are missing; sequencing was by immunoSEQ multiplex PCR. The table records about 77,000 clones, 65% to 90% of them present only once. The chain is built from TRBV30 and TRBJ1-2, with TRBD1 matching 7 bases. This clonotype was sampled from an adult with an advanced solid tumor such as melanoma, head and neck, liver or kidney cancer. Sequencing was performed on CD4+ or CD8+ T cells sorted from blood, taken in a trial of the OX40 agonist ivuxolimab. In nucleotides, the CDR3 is TGTGCCTGGAGTTCCGAGGACAGGTCCCTAGGCTACACCTTC. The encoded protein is CAWSSEDRSLGYTF.